These 32 T cell receptor beta chains share one sample of origin, sequenced in a study of CD8 T cells in ankylosing spondylitis. Whole-study findings and limits: One TCR beta motif, made up of eight or nine highly homologous variants, appeared characteristic of ankylosing spondylitis blood.

TCRdb re-called the 5' RACE reads through MiXCR, storing one row per CDR3 protein. The sample lists roughly 90,000 distinct CDR3 sequences, roughly 10% occurring once. These TCRs' antigens remain unknown. The source material was blood, either unsorted or a sorted T cell fraction (not recorded which). These receptors came from a male donor with ankylosing spondylitis.

This clonotype showed up many times. The chain joins TRBV29-1 to TRBJ1-2; D is ambiguous. There are 12 residues in the CDR3. Germline V CDR1 and CDR2: SQVTM, ANQGSEA. V lost 2 bases to trimming and J lost 4 bases, with 8 bases between them. Written as DNA, the CDR3 is TGCAGCGTTGAACAACAGCTCTATGGCTACACCTTC. The encoded protein is CSVEQQLYGYTF.

This clonotype came up many times. The genes are TRBV6-5 and TRBJ2-1, with D possibly being TRBD2 (5 bases). The CDR3 totals 15 residues. The V gene's germline CDR1 is MNHEY and CDR2 SVGAGI. Trimming pared 2 bases from V and 4 bases from J, leaving 12 bases between. The CDR3 here is CASSYEGELYNEQFF. Here the CDR3 DNA reads TGTGCCAGCAGTTACGAGGGAGAACTTTACAATGAGCAGTTCTTC.

The table lists this clonotype with many counts. The chain has TRBV28 and TRBJ2-7, with TRBD2 matching over 9 bases. Germline CDR1 and CDR2: MDHEN and SYDVKM. CDR3 length: 14 amino acids. J lost 2 bases, V lost 9 bases, and 8 bases had no gene match. In nucleotides, the CDR3 is TGTGCCAGTCAACTGACTAGCGGAACCTACGAGCAGTACGTC. It codes for CASQLTSGTYEQYV.

This clonotype showed up just a few times. The chain recombines TRBV20-1 with TRBJ2-7, with 7 bases that match TRBD2. This CDR3 has 12 residues. Germline V gene data show CDR1 as DFQATT and CDR2 as SNEGSKA (reference sequence). Losses at the gene ends were 3 bases for V and 6 bases for J; bases not matched to a gene: 5. This CDR3 is CSARWDYGEQYF. The CDR3, as DNA: TGCAGTGCTAGGTGGGACTACGGCGAGCAGTACTTC.

V is TRBV7-9 and J is TRBJ2-7, with 8 bases aligning to TRBD2. Trimming removed 4 bases from V and 4 bases from J; junction bases left unmatched: 3. Germline values: CDR1 SEHNR, CDR2 FQNEAQ (reference sequence). This CDR3 spans 13 amino acids. The CDR3 DNA is TGTGCCAGCAGCTCCGGGACTAGTTACGAGCAGTACTTC. It is translated as CASSSGTSYEQYF. Full variable domain (missing parts from reference TRBV7-9 and TRBJ2-7): DTGVSQNPRHKITKRGQNVTFRCDPISEHNRLYWYRQTLGQGPEFLTYFQNEAQLEKSRLLSDRFSAERPKGSFSTLEIQRTEQGDSAMYLCASSSGTSYEQYFGPGTRLTVT.

This clonotype was observed a handful of times. The chain links TRBV11-1 to TRBJ2-1; 13 bases map to TRBD2. CDR1 is SGHAT and CDR2 is FQDESV in the germline V gene (reference sequence). The CDR3 has 19 amino acids. V lost 5 bases to trimming and J lost 0 bases; unmatched junction nucleotides: 10. The CDR3 reads CASSTLTSGRPRSYNEQFF. The CDR3 DNA sequence: TGTGCCAGCAGCACGTTGACTAGCGGGAGGCCCCGCTCCTACAATGAGCAGTTCTTC. Supplemented by reference TRBV11-1 and TRBJ2-1, the full variable domain reads EAEVAQSPRYKITEKSQAVAFWCDPISGHATLYWYRQILGQGPELLVQFQDESVVDDSQLPKDRFSAERLKGVDSTLKIQPAELGDSAMYLCASSTLTSGRPRSYNEQFFGPGTRLTVL.

J is TRBJ2-1 and V is TRBV6-2 or TRBV6-3; TRBD1 is a possible D gene (5 bases). V lost 4 bases and J 3 bases, leaving 7 bases between the germline ends. There are 13 residues in the CDR3. Germline V gene sequence: CDR1 MNHEY, CDR2 SVGEGT. In DNA form, the CDR3 reads TGTGCCAGCAGTTTACAGGACTACAATGAGCAGTTCTTC. It specifies CASSLQDYNEQFF.

This clonotype was counted ten times or more. V gene TRBV12-3 or TRBV12-4 combines with J gene TRBJ1-1; TRBD1 aligns across 9 bases. Trimming cost V 5 bases and J 2 bases; bases outside gene matches: 6. The CDR3 sequence is 15 residues long. The CDR3 protein is CASSTATGGNTEAFF. The CDR3 nucleotides read TGTGCCAGCAGTACCGCGACAGGGGGTAACACTGAAGCTTTCTTT.

This clonotype came up many times. The genes are TRBV2 and TRBJ1-2; possibly TRBD1 for D (5 bases). Trimming pared 3 bases from V and 4 bases from J, leaving 12 bases between. The CDR3 is made up of 14 amino acids. The germline gives CDR1 SNHLY, CDR2 FYNNEI. The CDR3 is CASSEGAGPYGYTF. Written as DNA, the CDR3 is TGTGCCAGCAGTGAGGGAGCAGGGCCCTATGGCTACACCTTC.

This clonotype showed up many times. The chain carries TRBV5-5 and TRBJ2-5; TRBD2 matches at 14 bases. This CDR3 has 16 amino acids. V lost 2 bases and J lost 5; bases outside the gene matches: 5. CDR1 is SGHKS, CDR2 YYEKEE, per germline (reference sequence). The CDR3 is CASSFGTSGSEETQYF. The CDR3 nucleotides are TGTGCCAGCAGCTTCGGGACTAGCGGGAGCGAGGAGACCCAGTACTTC.

The gene calls are TRBV7-9 and TRBJ2-7, with TRBD2 matching over 12 bases. Per the germline V gene, CDR1 is SEHNR and CDR2 is FQNEAQ (reference sequence). The CDR3 consists of 17 residues. The trim removed 5 bases at V and 3 bases at J, leaving 11 bases unmatched. The CDR3 spells CASSNIPGLAGSYEQYF. The CDR3 DNA reads TGTGCCAGCAGCAACATCCCCGGACTAGCGGGAAGCTACGAGCAGTACTTC.

The rearrangement uses TRBV5-6 and TRBJ2-1, with no clear D. With 4 bases removed from V and 12 bases from J, the gap between germline ends came to 14 bases. Germline lookup yields CDR1 SGHDT and CDR2 YYEEEE. CDR3 length: 12 amino acids. CDR3 sequence: CASSPASRGQFF. The CDR3 DNA reads TGTGCCAGCAGCCCTGCCTCCCGAGGGCAGTTCTTC.

The gene calls are TRBV13 and TRBJ2-3, with TRBD1 matching 7 bases. V trimming: 5 bases; J trimming: 4 bases; junction bases outside the gene matches: 6. CDR1 and CDR2 (germline): PRHDT, FYEKMQ (reference sequence). The CDR3 sequence is 14 residues long. The CDR3 region is CASSPPDRADTQYF. The CDR3 DNA is TGTGCCAGCAGCCCACCCGACAGGGCAGATACGCAGTATTTT.

This clonotype has at least ten counts. J is TRBJ2-3 and V is TRBV5-1; 14 bases match TRBD2. The V segment lost 4 bases and the J segment 1 base; nucleotides outside the gene matches: 2. Germline CDR1 SGHRS, CDR2 YFSETQ. There are 16 residues in the CDR3. CDR3 nucleotides: TGCGCCAGCAGCCCGGGACTAGCGGGGGGCACAGATACGCAGTATTTT. Protein sequence: CASSPGLAGGTDTQYF.

This chain joins TRBV7-6 and TRBJ2-1; 9 bases line up with TRBD1. With 6 bases clipped from V and 8 bases from J, the junction kept 8 bases outside the gene matches. Per the germline V gene, CDR1 is SGHVS and CDR2 is FNYEAQ. The CDR3 is 14 residues long. Here the CDR3 DNA reads TGTGCCAGCAGTTCCCGGGACAGGGTGGATGAGCAGTTCTTC. This gives the protein CASSSRDRVDEQFF.

This clonotype showed up just a few times. The DNA for the CDR3 is TGTGCCTGGAGTGGGCTTCAAGGAGCGGAAGCTTTCTTT. Translated: CAWSGLQGAEAFF. This sequence joins TRBV30 and TRBJ1-1; D is unresolved. Trimming stripped 1 base from V and 8 bases from J, with 14 bases between. This CDR3 is 13 amino acids long. From germline, CDR1 is GTSNPN and CDR2 SVGIG (reference sequence). The full variable domain, in which reference TRBV30 and TRBJ1-1 provide the parts outside the CDR3, is SQTIHQWPATLVQPVGSPLSLECTVEGTSNPNLYWYRQAAGRGLQLLFYSVGIGQISSEVPQNLSASRPQDRQFILSSKKLLLSDSGFYLCAWSGLQGAEAFFGQGTRLTVV.

This clonotype was seen ten or more times. The genes are TRBV6-2 or TRBV6-3 and TRBJ2-7, with D tentatively TRBD2 (6 bases). The CDR3 length is 14 residues. V was shortened by 0 bases and J by 5 bases, with 11 bases between the two germline ends. Germline V gives CDR1 MNHEY, CDR2 SVGEGT. This CDR3 is CASSYSGGKDEQYF. CDR3 DNA: TGTGCCAGCAGTTACTCTGGCGGGAAGGACGAGCAGTACTTC.

The sample holds many counts of this clonotype. This chain connects TRBV5-1 to TRBJ2-1, with 8 bases fitting TRBD1. The junction had 14 bases not matched to a gene; V was cut back by 4 bases and J by 8 bases. Germline V gene data show CDR1 as SGHRS and CDR2 as YFSETQ. CDR3 length: 16 amino acids. CDR3 nucleotides: TGCGCCAGCAGCCCGACAGGGGTCACAATCCGGGATGAGCAGTTCTTC. It encodes CASSPTGVTIRDEQFF.

This clonotype was picked up a small number of times. CDR3 in amino acids: CSARSLAGANTGELFF. The CDR3 DNA is TGCAGTGCTAGATCACTAGCGGGGGCGAACACCGGGGAGCTGTTTTTT. The chain is built from TRBV20-1 and TRBJ2-2; 11 nucleotides align to TRBD2. This CDR3 has 16 amino acids. Trimming cost V 2 bases and J 0 bases; bases outside gene matches: 2. CDR1 is DFQATT, CDR2 SNEGSKA, per germline (reference sequence).

This clonotype was observed a few times. J is TRBJ1-5 and V is TRBV19; 7 nucleotides agree with TRBD1. The trim removed 6 bases at V and 5 bases at J, leaving 4 bases unmatched. Per germline, CDR1 LNHDA and CDR2 SQIVND (reference sequence). CDR3 length: 13 residues. CDR3 loop: CASSRRGHQPQHF. The CDR3, as DNA: TGTGCCAGTAGCCGAAGGGGGCATCAGCCCCAGCATTTT.

This clonotype was seen a handful of times. The J gene is TRBJ2-7, the V gene TRBV27; 7 bases align to TRBD2. Germline V gene data show CDR1 as MNHEY and CDR2 as SMNVEV (reference sequence). V lost 0 bases and J lost 2; bases outside the gene matches: 4. The CDR3 length is 15 residues. The CDR3 region has the DNA TGTGCCAGCAGTTTATCGTCGGGAGGCGCCTACGAGCAGTACTTC. Translation: CASSLSSGGAYEQYF.

The rearrangement links TRBV6-2 or TRBV6-3 to TRBJ2-1; 10 positions match TRBD1. CDR1 is MNHEY, CDR2 SVGEGT, per germline. J lost 2 bases, V lost 4 bases, and 11 bases had no gene match. This CDR3 region has 18 residues. The CDR3 DNA follows: TGTGCCAGCAGTTCCTTGACCGGACAGGGGGACACCTACAATGAGCAGTTCTTC. Protein: CASSSLTGQGDTYNEQFF.

The chain has TRBV27 and TRBJ1-2; TRBD1 aligns across 7 bases. CDR3 length: 13 residues. The V gene end was trimmed by 3 bases and the J gene end by 8 bases; junction bases not matched to a gene: 6. Per the germline V gene, CDR1 is MNHEY and CDR2 is SMNVEV (reference sequence). In DNA, the CDR3 is TGTGCCAGCAGTTTCGACAGGGCGAGCGGCTACACCTTC. Translating it yields CASSFDRASGYTF.

This clonotype was seen repeatedly, ten times or more. The chain has TRBV11-2 and TRBJ2-7, with no clear D. The V gene lost 6 bases and the J gene lost 3 bases, with 6 bases spanning the gap. Germline V gives CDR1 SGHAT, CDR2 FQNNGV. CDR3 size: 11 residues. CDR3 in amino acids: CASSDFYEQYF. For the CDR3, the DNA is TGTGCCAGCAGTGATTTCTACGAGCAGTACTTC.

This clonotype was detected many times. The rearrangement joins TRBV6-5 to TRBJ1-5; D remains ambiguous. The CDR3 is made up of 14 amino acids. V lost 0 bases to trimming and J lost 9 bases, with 12 bases between them. The germline gives CDR1 MNHEY, CDR2 SVGAGI. The CDR3 DNA follows: TGTGCCAGCAGTTACTCCGAGGGCCTCGGGCCCCAGCATTTT. Amino acid sequence: CASSYSEGLGPQHF.

This clonotype was seen many times. The chain combines TRBV6-4 with TRBJ2-1; a weak D match, TRBD2 (6 bases). The CDR3 is 14 residues long. Germline lookup yields CDR1 MRHNA and CDR2 SNTAGT. Trimming took 8 bases from V and 5 from J, leaving 16 bases between them. The CDR3 sequence: CASSAGEDHNEQFF. DNA for the CDR3: TGTGCCAGCTCCGCCGGGGAGGACCACAATGAGCAGTTCTTC.

This clonotype was counted many times. This chain uses TRBV6-1 with TRBJ2-2; TRBD1 or TRBD2 may be the D gene (5 bases each). The CDR3 runs to 15 residues. CDR1 is MNHNS, CDR2 SASEGT, per germline. V was cut by 4 bases and J by 4 bases, with 13 bases left in between. CDR3 DNA: TGTGCCAGCAGTGCCCGGGACCCCCTCACCGGGGAGCTGTTTTTT. Translating gives CASSARDPLTGELFF.

The chain combines TRBV20-1 with TRBJ2-5, with D perhaps matching TRBD2 (5 bases). CDR3 length: 18 amino acids. In germline, CDR1 is DFQATT, CDR2 SNEGSKA (reference sequence). Trimming removed 3 bases at V and 2 bases at J, with 25 bases between. The CDR3 here is CSARTTSRPLPRQETQYF. CDR3 sequence (DNA): TGCAGTGCTAGGACCACTAGTAGACCCCTTCCCCGTCAAGAGACCCAGTACTTC.

In its sample, this clonotype was seen a few times. The gene calls are TRBV12-3 or TRBV12-4 and TRBJ2-2; D may be TRBD1 (6 bases). Trimming removed 6 bases from V and 0 bases from J, with 11 bases in between. This CDR3 is built from 15 residues. The DNA of the CDR3 is TGTGCCAGCAGAGCCACAGGGACGAACACCGGGGAGCTGTTTTTT. The encoded protein is CASRATGTNTGELFF.

This chain uses TRBV11-2 with TRBJ2-1; 11 bases are shared with TRBD1. This CDR3 is 14 amino acids long. The V gene's germline CDR1 is SGHAT and CDR2 FQNNGV. V lost 5 bases and J lost 7; bases outside the gene matches: 4. CDR3: CASSPGTGGNEQFF. The CDR3 nucleotides are TGTGCCAGCAGCCCCGGGACAGGGGGAAATGAGCAGTTCTTC.

The gene calls are TRBV27 and TRBJ2-3, with D uncertain. Germline CDR1 is MNHEY and CDR2 is SMNVEV (reference sequence). The length of the CDR3 is 15 residues. The V end lost 5 bases, the J end lost 3 bases, and 15 bases lay between the germline ends. In DNA form, the CDR3 reads TGTGCCAGCAGTCTCAGACCGAGAAGTACAGATACGCAGTATTTT. Protein product: CASSLRPRSTDTQYF.

This clonotype has a single count. The CDR3 sequence is CASSLGQGAWPYNEQFF. In nucleotides, the CDR3 is TGTGCCAGCAGCTTAGGACAGGGGGCTTGGCCCTACAATGAGCAGTTCTTC. The rearrangement links TRBV7-2 to TRBJ2-1, with 10 bases fitting TRBD1. CDR1 and CDR2 (germline): SGHTA, FQGNSA. CDR3 size: 17 residues. The V and J ends lost 1 base and 2 bases, in that order; junction bases with no gene match: 5.